Sequencing of this TCR beta chain was carried out in a study of T cells in narcolepsy. Background on the study: Healthy controls were enrolled alongside patients with narcolepsy type 1 or type 2. Study-wide points: HCRT-specific and TRIB2-specific autoreactive clonotypes appeared among same-patient CSF and blood CD4+ clonotypes. Reportedly, autoreactive clonotypes were serially detected in patients' blood but not controls'. Autoreactive clone sequences were missing from some blood memory CD4+ repertoires.

This CDR3 comprises 14 residues. V was clipped by 3 bases and J by 3 bases, with 11 bases between them. Looked up from germline, CDR1 is MGHRA and CDR2 is YSYEKL. On this clone: The antigen remains unidentified.

The protocol was immunoSEQ multiplex PCR, while the TCRdb copy is restricted to in-frame clones and leaves out a portion. Found here are about 35,000 clones, approximately 80% of them singletons; the top ten hold more than 1%. The chain is built from TRBV4-1 and TRBJ1-1; tentative D call: TRBD1 (6 bases). Sequencing was done on a sample of memory (CD45RA-) CD4+ T cells from blood. This clonotype was obtained from a human donor in good health. CDR3 sequence: CASSHKQGHTEAFF. In DNA, the CDR3 is TGCGCCAGCAGCCACAAACAGGGCCACACTGAAGCTTTCTTT.